One sample yielded the 10 T cell receptor beta chains listed below, sequenced in a study of fetal regulatory T cell absence and autoimmunity. Libraries were prepared by immunoSEQ multiplex PCR; TCRdb keeps only in-frame clonotypes and omits some of them. The sample lists approximately 94,000 clones, about two thirds seen once, with about 2.1% in the top ten. Sample: pancreas tissue. The source of these receptors is a male donor with IPEX syndrome.

The sample holds one count of this clone. The rearrangement uses TRBV6-5 and TRBJ1-2; TRBD1 aligns across 7 bases. Germline-derived CDR1 and CDR2 are MNHEY and SVGAGI. Trimming removed 6 bases from V and 5 bases from J; junction bases left unmatched: 9. This CDR3 has 14 residues. CDR3 coding DNA: TGTGCCAGCAGCCTCGAATCCAGGGGGTATGGCTACACCTTC. It specifies CASSLESRGYGYTF.

The chain combines TRBV11-2 with TRBJ2-2; TRBD2 might be the D (6 bases). The V gene lost 5 bases and the J gene lost 0 bases, with 13 bases spanning the gap. The CDR3 is 16 residues long. CDR1 is SGHAT, CDR2 FQNNGV, per germline. CDR3 residues: CASSNRDSANTGELFF. In DNA form, the CDR3 reads TGTGCCAGCAGCAACCGGGACTCCGCGAACACCGGGGAGCTGTTTTTT.

The chain combines TRBV6-1 with TRBJ2-7, with 9 bases matching TRBD1. This CDR3 is 16 amino acids long. CDR1 and CDR2 (germline): MNHNS, SASEGT. Losses at the gene ends were 4 bases for V and 5 bases for J; bases not matched to a gene: 12. The CDR3 here is CASSAWDREGVDEQYF. Written as DNA, the CDR3 is TGTGCCAGCAGTGCCTGGGACAGGGAGGGGGTCGACGAGCAGTACTTC.

In this sample, this clone turned up once. The chain employs TRBV30 and TRBJ1-2; the match to TRBD1 covers 8 bases. The CDR3 has 12 residues. The V segment lost 4 bases and the J segment 4 bases; nucleotides outside the gene matches: 2. Germline loops: CDR1 GTSNPN, CDR2 SVGIG (reference sequence). The CDR3 nucleotides read TGTGCCTGGACAGGGGGCATCTATGGCTACACCTTC. Translation: CAWTGGIYGYTF.

The chain employs TRBV19 and TRBJ1-6; TRBD1 matches at 8 bases. The V segment lost 5 bases and the J segment 7 bases; nucleotides outside the gene matches: 4. Germline CDR1 is LNHDA and CDR2 is SQIVND (reference sequence). The CDR3 consists of 14 residues. CDR3 sequence: CASSQDRENSPLHF. As DNA, the CDR3 is TGTGCCAGTAGTCAGGACAGGGAGAATTCACCCCTCCACTTT. The complete variable domain, with remaining parts taken from reference TRBV19 and TRBJ1-6, reads DGGITQSPKYLFRKEGQNVTLSCEQNLNHDAMYWYRQDPGQGLRLIYYSQIVNDFQKGDIAEGYSVSREKKESFPLTVTSAQKNPTAFYLCASSQDRENSPLHFGNGTRLTVT.

The chain recombines TRBV5-1 with TRBJ1-2, with 11 bases lining up with TRBD1. Per germline, CDR1 SGHRS and CDR2 YFSETQ. There are 18 residues in the CDR3. J was trimmed by 1 base and V by 3 bases; bases with no gene match: 11. The CDR3 DNA reads TGCGCCAGCAGCTCGAGGACAGGGGGCGCAACCCATAACTATGGCTACACCTTC. As protein: CASSSRTGGATHNYGYTF.

This chain uses TRBV6-1 with TRBJ2-7, with 7 bases identical to TRBD1. V shed 6 bases, J shed 3 bases, and the junction held 11 bases outside the gene matches. CDR3 length: 15 amino acids. Germline V lookup: CDR1 MNHNS, CDR2 SASEGT. Here the CDR3 reads CASSQSMTGNYEQYF. The DNA of the CDR3 is TGTGCCAGCAGCCAATCCATGACAGGGAACTACGAGCAGTACTTC.

The chain employs TRBV4-2 and TRBJ2-3, with 13 bases fitting TRBD2. This CDR3 contains 17 residues. With 0 bases clipped from V and 2 bases from J, the junction kept 2 bases outside the gene matches. Looked up from germline, CDR1 is LGHNA and CDR2 is YNFKEQ. Written as DNA, the CDR3 is TGTGCCAGCAGCCAAGAGGGACTAGCGGGACTCACAGATACGCAGTATTTT. This gives the protein CASSQEGLAGLTDTQYF.

The chain joins TRBV5-6 to TRBJ2-5, with TRBD2 matching over 9 bases. Trimming cost V 0 bases and J 5 bases; bases outside gene matches: 5. The CDR3 covers 15 residues. Germline V CDR1 and CDR2: SGHDT, YYEEEE. CDR3 DNA sequence: TGTGCCAGCAGCTTGGTTCTAGCGGGGTATGAGACCCAGTACTTC. This sequence encodes CASSLVLAGYETQYF.

CDR3 nucleotides: TGTGCCAGCAGCTGGGGGCCCGGGTGGGATTCACCCCTCCACTTT. This codes for CASSWGPGWDSPLHF. The V call is TRBV7-9, the J call TRBJ1-6; possibly TRBD1 for D (6 bases). This CDR3 spans 15 amino acids. Trimming pared 4 bases from V and 8 bases from J, leaving 15 bases between. CDR1 is SEHNR and CDR2 is FQNEAQ in the germline V gene (reference sequence).